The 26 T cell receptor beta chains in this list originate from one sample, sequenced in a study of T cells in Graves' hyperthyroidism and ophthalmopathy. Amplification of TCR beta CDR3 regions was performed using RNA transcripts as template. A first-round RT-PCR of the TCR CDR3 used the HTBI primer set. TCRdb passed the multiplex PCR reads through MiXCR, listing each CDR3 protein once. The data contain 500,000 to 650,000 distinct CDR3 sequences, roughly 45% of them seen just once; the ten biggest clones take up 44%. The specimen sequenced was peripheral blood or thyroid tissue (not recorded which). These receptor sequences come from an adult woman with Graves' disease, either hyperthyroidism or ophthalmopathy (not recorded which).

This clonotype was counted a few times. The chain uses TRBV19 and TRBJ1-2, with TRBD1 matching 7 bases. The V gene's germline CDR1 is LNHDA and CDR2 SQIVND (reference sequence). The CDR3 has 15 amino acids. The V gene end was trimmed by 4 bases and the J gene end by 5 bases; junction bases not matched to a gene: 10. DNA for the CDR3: TGTGCCAGTAGTACCTCACGGGACAGTGCATATGGCTACACCTTC. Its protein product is CASSTSRDSAYGYTF.

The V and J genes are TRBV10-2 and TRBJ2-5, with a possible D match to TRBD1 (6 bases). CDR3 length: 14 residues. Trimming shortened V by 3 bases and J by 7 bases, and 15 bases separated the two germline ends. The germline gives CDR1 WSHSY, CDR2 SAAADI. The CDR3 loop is CASSDRQAIGTQYF. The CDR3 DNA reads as TGCGCCAGCAGTGATAGACAGGCCATTGGGACCCAGTACTTC.

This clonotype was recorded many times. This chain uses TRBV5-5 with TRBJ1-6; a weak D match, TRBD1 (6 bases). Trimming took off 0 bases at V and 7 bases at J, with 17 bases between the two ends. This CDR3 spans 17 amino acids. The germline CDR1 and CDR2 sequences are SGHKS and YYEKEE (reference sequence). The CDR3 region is CASSLAGQGPLNSPLHF. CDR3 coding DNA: TGTGCCAGCAGCTTGGCGGGGCAGGGGCCCTTAAATTCACCCCTCCACTTT. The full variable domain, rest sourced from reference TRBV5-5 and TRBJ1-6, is DAGVTQSPTHLIKTRGQQVTLRCSPISGHKSVSWYQQVLGQGPQFIFQYYEKEERGRGNFPDRFSARQFPNYSSELNVNALLLGDSALYLCASSLAGQGPLNSPLHFGNGTRLTVT.

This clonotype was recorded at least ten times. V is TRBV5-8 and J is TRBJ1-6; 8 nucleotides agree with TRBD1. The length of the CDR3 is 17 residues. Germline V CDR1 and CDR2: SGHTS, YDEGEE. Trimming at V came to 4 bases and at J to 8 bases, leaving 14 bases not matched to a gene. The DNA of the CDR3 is TGTGCCAGCAGCCCGGACCCCCCACAGGGGGGATATTCACCCCTCCACTTT. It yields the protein CASSPDPPQGGYSPLHF. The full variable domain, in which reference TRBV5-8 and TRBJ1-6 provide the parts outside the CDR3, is EAGVTQSPTHLIKTRGQQATLRCSPISGHTSVYWYQQALGLGLQFLLWYDEGEERNRGNFPPRFSGRQFPNYSSELNVNALELEDSALYLCASSPDPPQGGYSPLHFGNGTRLTVT.

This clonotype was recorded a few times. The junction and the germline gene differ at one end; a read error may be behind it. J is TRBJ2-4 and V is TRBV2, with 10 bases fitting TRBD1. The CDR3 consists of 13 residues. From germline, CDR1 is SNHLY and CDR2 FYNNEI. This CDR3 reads CASSKHRDRGVNF. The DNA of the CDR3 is TGTGCCAGCAGCAAACACCGGGACAGGGGAGTGAACTTC.

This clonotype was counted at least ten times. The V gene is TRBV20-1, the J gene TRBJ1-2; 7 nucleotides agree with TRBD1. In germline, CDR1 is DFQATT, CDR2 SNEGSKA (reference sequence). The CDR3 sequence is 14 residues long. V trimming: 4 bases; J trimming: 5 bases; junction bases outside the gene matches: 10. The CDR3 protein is CSAKLQGLKYGYTF. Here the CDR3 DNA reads TGCAGTGCTAAATTACAGGGGTTGAAGTATGGCTACACCTTC.

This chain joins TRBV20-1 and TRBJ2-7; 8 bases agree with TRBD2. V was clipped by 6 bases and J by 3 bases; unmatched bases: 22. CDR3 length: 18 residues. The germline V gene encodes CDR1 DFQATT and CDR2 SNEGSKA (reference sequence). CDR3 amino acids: CSARPGRDQPQTYYEQYF. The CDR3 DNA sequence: TGCAGTGCAAGGCCCGGGAGGGATCAGCCCCAGACCTACTACGAGCAGTACTTC.

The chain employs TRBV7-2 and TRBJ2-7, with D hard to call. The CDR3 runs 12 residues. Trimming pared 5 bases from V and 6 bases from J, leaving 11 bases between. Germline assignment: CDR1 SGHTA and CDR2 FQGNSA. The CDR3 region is CASSQSMGEQYF. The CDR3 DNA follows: TGTGCCAGCAGCCAATCGATGGGCGAGCAGTACTTC.

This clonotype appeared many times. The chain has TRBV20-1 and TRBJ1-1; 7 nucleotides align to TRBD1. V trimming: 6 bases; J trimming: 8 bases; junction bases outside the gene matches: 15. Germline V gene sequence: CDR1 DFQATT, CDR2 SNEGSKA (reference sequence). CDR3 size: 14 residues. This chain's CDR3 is CSAYGGQPSGEAFF. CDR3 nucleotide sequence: TGCAGTGCATACGGGGGACAGCCCTCGGGGGAAGCTTTCTTT.

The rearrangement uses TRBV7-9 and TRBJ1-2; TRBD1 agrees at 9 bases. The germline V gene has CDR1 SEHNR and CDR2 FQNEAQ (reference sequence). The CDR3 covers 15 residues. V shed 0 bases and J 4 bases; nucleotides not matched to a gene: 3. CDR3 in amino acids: CASSLALGQGYGYTF. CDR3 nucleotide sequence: TGTGCCAGCAGCTTAGCGTTGGGACAGGGCTATGGCTACACCTTC. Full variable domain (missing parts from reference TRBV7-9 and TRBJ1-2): DTGVSQNPRHKITKRGQNVTFRCDPISEHNRLYWYRQTLGQGPEFLTYFQNEAQLEKSRLLSDRFSAERPKGSFSTLEIQRTEQGDSAMYLCASSLALGQGYGYTFGSGTRLTVV.

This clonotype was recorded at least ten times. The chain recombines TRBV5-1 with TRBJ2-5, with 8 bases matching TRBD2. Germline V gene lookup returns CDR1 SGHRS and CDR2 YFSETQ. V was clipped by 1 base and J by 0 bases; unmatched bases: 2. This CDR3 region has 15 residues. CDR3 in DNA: TGCGCCAGCAGCTTGTTACTAGCGGACCAAGAGACCCAGTACTTC. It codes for CASSLLLADQETQYF.

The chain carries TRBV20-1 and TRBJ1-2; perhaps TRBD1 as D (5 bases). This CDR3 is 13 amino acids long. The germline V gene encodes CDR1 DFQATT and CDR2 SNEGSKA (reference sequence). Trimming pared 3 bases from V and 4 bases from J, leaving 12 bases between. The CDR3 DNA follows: TGCAGTGCTAGCCAGATGGGACTCTATGGCTACACCTTC. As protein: CSASQMGLYGYTF.

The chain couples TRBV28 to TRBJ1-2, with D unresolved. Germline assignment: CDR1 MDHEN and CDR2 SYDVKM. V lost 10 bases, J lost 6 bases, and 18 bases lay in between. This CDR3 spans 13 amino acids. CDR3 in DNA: TGTGCCACCACGACACCTTACGGAGATGGCTACACCTTC. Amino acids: CATTTPYGDGYTF.

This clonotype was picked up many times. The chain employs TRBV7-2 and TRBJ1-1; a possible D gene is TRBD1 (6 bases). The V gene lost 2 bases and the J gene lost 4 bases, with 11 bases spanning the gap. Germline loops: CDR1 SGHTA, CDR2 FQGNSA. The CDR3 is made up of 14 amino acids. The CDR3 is CASSLKGDGTEAFF. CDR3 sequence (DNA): TGTGCCAGCAGCTTAAAGGGGGATGGCACTGAAGCTTTCTTT.

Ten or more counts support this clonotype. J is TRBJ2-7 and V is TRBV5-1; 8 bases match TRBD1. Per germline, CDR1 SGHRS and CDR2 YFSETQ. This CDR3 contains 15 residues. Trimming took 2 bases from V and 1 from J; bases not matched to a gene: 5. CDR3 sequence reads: CASSLLTGGSYEQYF. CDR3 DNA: TGCGCCAGCAGCTTACTTACAGGGGGATCCTACGAGCAGTACTTC.

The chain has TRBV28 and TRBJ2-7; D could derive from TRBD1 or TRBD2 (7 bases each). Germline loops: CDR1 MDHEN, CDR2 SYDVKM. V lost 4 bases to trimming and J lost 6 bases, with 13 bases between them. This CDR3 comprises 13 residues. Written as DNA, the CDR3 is TGTGCCAGCAGTTGGGGAGGGGGCAGCGAGCAGTACTTC. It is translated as CASSWGGGSEQYF. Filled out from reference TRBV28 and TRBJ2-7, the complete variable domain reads DVKVTQSSRYLVKRTGEKVFLECVQDMDHENMFWYRQDPGLGLRLIYFSYDVKMKEKGDIPEGYSVSREKKERFSLILESASTNQTSMYLCASSWGGGSEQYFGPGTRLTVT.

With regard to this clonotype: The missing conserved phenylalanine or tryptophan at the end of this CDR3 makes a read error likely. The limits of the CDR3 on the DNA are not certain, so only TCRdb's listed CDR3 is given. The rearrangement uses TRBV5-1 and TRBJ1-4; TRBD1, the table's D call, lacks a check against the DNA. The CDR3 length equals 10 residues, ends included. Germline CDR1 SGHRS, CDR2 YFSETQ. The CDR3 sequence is CASSLDAGGY.

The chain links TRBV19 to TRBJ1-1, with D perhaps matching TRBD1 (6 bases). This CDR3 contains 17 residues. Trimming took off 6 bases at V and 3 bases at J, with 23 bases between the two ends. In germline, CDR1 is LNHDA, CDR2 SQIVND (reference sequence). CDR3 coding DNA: TGTGCCAGTAGCAAGGTGGGGGGCGGCTTTTTGGACACTGAAGCTTTCTTT. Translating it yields CASSKVGGGFLDTEAFF.

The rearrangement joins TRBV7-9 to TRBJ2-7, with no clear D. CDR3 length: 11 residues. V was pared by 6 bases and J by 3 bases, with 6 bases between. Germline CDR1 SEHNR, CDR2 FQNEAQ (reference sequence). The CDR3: CASRNNYEQYF. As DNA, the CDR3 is TGTGCCAGCAGAAACAACTACGAGCAGTACTTC.

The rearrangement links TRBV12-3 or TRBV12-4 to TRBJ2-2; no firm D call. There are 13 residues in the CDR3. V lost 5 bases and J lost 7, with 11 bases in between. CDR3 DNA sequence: TGTGCCAGCAGTGTTGAATGGGTCGGGGAGCTGTTTTTT. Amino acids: CASSVEWVGELFF.

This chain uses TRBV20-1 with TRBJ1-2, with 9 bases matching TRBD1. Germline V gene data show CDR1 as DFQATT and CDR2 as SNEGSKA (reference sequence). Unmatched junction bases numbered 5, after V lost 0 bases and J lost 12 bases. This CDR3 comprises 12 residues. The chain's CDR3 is CSARDPDRGNTF. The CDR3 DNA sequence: TGCAGTGCTAGAGACCCGGACAGGGGAAACACCTTC.

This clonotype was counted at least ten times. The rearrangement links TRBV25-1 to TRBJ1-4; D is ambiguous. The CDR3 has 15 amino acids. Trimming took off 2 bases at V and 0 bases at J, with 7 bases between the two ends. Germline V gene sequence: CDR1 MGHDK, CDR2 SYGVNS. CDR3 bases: TGTGCCAGCAGTGAAAGACCAGCAACTAATGAAAAACTGTTTTTT. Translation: CASSERPATNEKLFF.

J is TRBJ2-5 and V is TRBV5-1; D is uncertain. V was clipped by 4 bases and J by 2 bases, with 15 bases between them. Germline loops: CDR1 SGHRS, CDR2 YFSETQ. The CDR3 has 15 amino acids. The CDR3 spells CASSQDASRQETQYF. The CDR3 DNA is TGCGCCAGCAGCCAAGATGCCTCCCGTCAAGAGACCCAGTACTTC.

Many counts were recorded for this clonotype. CDR3 protein: CASSQLTGSALHF. DNA of the CDR3: TGCGCCAGCAGCCAACTGACAGGTTCGGCCCTCCACTTT. The rearrangement links TRBV4-1 to TRBJ1-6; D is perhaps TRBD1 (6 bases). The germline V gene encodes CDR1 MGHRA and CDR2 YSYEKL. The CDR3 contains 13 residues. V gave up 2 bases and J gave up 14 bases, with 13 bases separating them.

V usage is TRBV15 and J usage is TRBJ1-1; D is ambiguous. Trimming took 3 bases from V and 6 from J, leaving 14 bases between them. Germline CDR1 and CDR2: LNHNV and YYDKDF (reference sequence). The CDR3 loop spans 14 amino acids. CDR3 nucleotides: TGTGCCACCAGCAGCGTAATGGAGGGCCCTGAAGCTTTCTTT. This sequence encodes CATSSVMEGPEAFF.

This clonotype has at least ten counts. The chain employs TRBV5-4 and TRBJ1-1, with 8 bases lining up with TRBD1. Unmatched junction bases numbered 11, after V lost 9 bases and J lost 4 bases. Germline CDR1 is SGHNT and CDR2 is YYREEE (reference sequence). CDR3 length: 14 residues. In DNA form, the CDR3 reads TGTGCCACATCGACAGGGGATGGGATCACTGAAGCTTTCTTT. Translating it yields CATSTGDGITEAFF.